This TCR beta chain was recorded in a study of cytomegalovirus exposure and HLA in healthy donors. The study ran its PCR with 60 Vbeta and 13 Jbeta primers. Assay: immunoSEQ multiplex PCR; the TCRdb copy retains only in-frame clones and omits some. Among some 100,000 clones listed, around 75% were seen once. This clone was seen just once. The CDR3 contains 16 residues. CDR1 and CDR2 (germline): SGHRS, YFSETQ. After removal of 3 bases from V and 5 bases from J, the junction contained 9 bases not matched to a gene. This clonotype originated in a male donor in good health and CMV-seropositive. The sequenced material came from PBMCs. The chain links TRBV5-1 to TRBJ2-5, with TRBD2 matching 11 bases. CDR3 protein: CASSSLLAGEPETQYF. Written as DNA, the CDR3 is TGCGCCAGCAGCTCCCTACTAGCGGGGGAACCTGAGACCCAGTACTTC.